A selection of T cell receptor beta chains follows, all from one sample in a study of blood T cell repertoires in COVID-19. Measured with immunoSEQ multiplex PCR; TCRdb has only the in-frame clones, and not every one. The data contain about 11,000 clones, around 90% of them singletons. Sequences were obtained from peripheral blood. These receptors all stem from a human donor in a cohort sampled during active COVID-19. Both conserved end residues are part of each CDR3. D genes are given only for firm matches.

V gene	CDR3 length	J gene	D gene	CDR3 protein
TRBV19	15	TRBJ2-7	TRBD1	CASSYDRGQTYEQYF
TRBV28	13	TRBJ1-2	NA	CASSLRQLYGYTF
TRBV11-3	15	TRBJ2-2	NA	CASSWAGINTGELFF
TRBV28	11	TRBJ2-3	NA	CASSPRDTQYF
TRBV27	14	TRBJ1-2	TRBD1	CASSARGQNYGYTF
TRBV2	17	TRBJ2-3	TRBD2	CASSGRAGGTSTDTQYF
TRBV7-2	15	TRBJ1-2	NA	CASSARADGNYGYTF
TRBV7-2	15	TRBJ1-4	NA	CASSPQGLPSEKLFF
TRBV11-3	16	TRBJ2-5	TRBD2	CASSLPIAGGQETQYF
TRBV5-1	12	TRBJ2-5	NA	CASSLEGETQYF
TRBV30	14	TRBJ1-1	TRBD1	CAWRSPDRGTEAFF
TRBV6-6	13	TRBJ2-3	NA	CASSGWGRDTQYF
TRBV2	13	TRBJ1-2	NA	CASSRTVNYGYTF
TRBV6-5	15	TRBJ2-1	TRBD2	CASSFSGGAYNEQFF
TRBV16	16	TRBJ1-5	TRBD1	CASSTALGQGKFSQHF
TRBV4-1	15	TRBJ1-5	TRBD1	CASSGGQGRNQPQHF
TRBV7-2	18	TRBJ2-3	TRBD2	CASSSTGLAGGHTDTQYF
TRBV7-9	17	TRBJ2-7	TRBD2	CASSAKWERGHSYEQYF